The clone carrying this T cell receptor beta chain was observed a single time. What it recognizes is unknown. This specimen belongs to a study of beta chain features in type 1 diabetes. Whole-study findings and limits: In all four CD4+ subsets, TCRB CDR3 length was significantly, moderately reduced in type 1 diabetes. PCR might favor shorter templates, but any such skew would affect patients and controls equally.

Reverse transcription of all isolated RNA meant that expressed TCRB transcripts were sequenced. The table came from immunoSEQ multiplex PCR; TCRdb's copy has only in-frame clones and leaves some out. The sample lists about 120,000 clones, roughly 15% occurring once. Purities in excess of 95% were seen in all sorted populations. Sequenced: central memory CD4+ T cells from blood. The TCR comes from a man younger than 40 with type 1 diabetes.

CDR3 sequence reads: CASSVAFTGWGGYTF. Written as DNA, the CDR3 is TGTGCCAGCAGCGTAGCTTTCACAGGGTGGGGAGGCTACACCTTC. This chain uses TRBV9 with TRBJ1-2, with D possibly being TRBD1 (6 bases). The CDR3 has 15 residues. Trimming removed 0 bases at V and 8 bases at J, with 17 bases between. Germline CDR1 SGDLS, CDR2 YYNGEE.